Listed here is a single TCR beta chain. This entry comes from a study of blood T cell repertoires in COVID-19. About the research overall: Acute and convalescent COVID-19 samples came from the United States, Italy and Spain. Sources were T cells, B-cell-depleted T cells, or PBMCs; the material itself was cDNA or gDNA.

Data came from immunoSEQ multiplex PCR; TCRdb stores just in-frame clones and leaves some out. The sample lists around 150,000 clones, 65% to 90% occurring once. Looked up from germline, CDR1 is MNHEY and CDR2 is SMNVEV (reference sequence). This CDR3 is 16 amino acids long. Trimming took 2 bases from V and 1 from J, leaving 12 bases between them. The material sequenced was peripheral blood. The chain joins TRBV27 to TRBJ2-1, with a tentative D call TRBD2 (7 bases). The receptor comes from a man aged 70-80 years with acute or convalescent COVID-19. The CDR3 protein is CASSLLGGGSYNEQFF. The CDR3 DNA reads TGTGCCAGCAGTTTACTAGGGGGGGGTTCCTACAATGAGCAGTTCTTC.